This paragraph reports one T cell receptor (beta chain). Its antigen is undetermined. This record belongs to a study of T cell clonotyping in hematopoietic cell transplantation. Study-wide results and limits: Few recipient clonotypes overlapped donors; over 95% were de novo at given depth. Higher Inverse Simpson Index values in graft donor and pretransplant recipient predicted broader posttransplant TCR diversity. No sorting was done, leaving CD4 and CD8 contributions mixed.

Sequenced by immunoSEQ multiplex PCR; TCRdb stores in-frame clones only, minus some. There are some 49,000 clones in the sample; 85% to 90% occur only once, and under 6.5% lies in the top ten. The time point is: recipient sample about 28 days before transplant, after cytoreduction. Germline V gene sequence: CDR1 MDHEN, CDR2 SYDVKM. The J segment lost 3 bases and the V segment lost 3 bases, leaving 9 bases of the junction unmatched. The length of the CDR3 is 16 residues. The source was peripheral blood mononuclear cells, collected before stem cell transplant. The J gene is TRBJ1-2, the V gene TRBV28, with 8 bases fitting TRBD1. The TCR originated in a man aged 60 to 69 with biphenotypic leukemia. Some clones in this sample may be carry-over from other donors' samples. CDR3: CASSLTRQGLYYGYTF. CDR3 DNA sequence: TGTGCCAGCAGTTTGACAAGACAGGGGTTGTACTATGGCTACACCTTC.